What follows is one T cell receptor beta chain and its context. The sample has other DNA sequences that encode this CDR3 too. These data originate in a study of radiotherapy plus CTLA-4 blockade in lung cancer. The germline gives CDR1 SGHTA, CDR2 FQGNSA. CDR3 length equals 16 residues. The junction had 14 bases not matched to a gene; V was cut back by 9 bases and J by 5 bases. Clones were read by immunoSEQ multiplex PCR, and TCRdb kept only the in-frame ones, dropping some. The table has roughly 130,000 clones, around 90% seen once. The chain recombines TRBV7-2 with TRBJ2-2; 8 bases agree with TRBD2. The TCR sequence derives from a human donor with non-small cell lung cancer that progressed on radiotherapy plus ipilimumab. Sequences were derived from peripheral blood, sampled from a patient treated with radiotherapy plus ipilimumab. CDR3 nucleotides: TGTGCCAGTAGCCCGTATTCTAGCGGGTTGACCGGGGAGCTGTTTTTT. Amino acid sequence: CASSPYSSGLTGELFF. Filled out from reference TRBV7-2 and TRBJ2-2, the complete variable domain reads GAGVSQSPSNKVTEKGKDVELRCDPISGHTALYWYRQSLGQGLEFLIYFQGNSAPDKSGLPSDRFSAERTGGSVSTLTIQRTQQEDSAVYLCASSPYSSGLTGELFFGEGSRLTVL.